This TCR beta chain originates from a study of beta chain features in type 1 diabetes. The germline gives CDR1 SGHTA, CDR2 FQGNSA. J was trimmed by 5 bases and V by 4 bases; bases with no gene match: 8. The CDR3 totals 16 residues. As regards this clone: Its antigen is not known.

Regarding the study as a whole: Sampled from patients, naive, central memory and Treg TCRB repertoires appeared more similar than those sampled from healthy donors.

Sorting of CD4+ naive, central memory, regulatory and stem cell-like memory cells was performed via CD45RO/CCR7/CD25/CD127/CD95/CD27. Investigators reverse transcribed all isolated RNA, so they sequenced expressed TCRB transcripts. The data were produced by immunoSEQ multiplex PCR, yet TCRdb's version contains in-frame clones alone and is incomplete. The data show around 160,000 clones, under 60% seen once. The source material was Tregs from blood. The chain is built from TRBV7-2 and TRBJ2-6; 7 bases align to TRBD2. The clonotype originates from a man between 18 and 29 years old in good health. CDR3 coding DNA: TGTGCCAGCAGCTCTGGGTGGGAGGGTAGGGCCAACGTCCTGACTTTC. It specifies CASSSGWEGRANVLTF.